These 7 T cell receptor beta chains were sequenced from one sample in a study of T cells in Graves' hyperthyroidism and ophthalmopathy. Template material for amplifying TCR beta CDR3 regions consisted of RNA transcripts. HTBI primers were employed in a first-round RT-PCR of the TCR CDR3. TCRdb called the multiplex PCR reads again in MiXCR, with one record for every CDR3 protein. This table has 250,000 to 300,000 distinct CDR3 sequences, less than 20% appearing once. Sequencing was carried out using blood. These receptors were collected from a man between 50 and 59 years old with Graves' ophthalmopathy.

This clonotype was observed a few times. The chain recombines TRBV6-1 with TRBJ2-2, with 9 bases fitting TRBD1. Trimming cost V 5 bases and J 1 base; bases outside gene matches: 17. The CDR3 covers 20 residues. CDR1 and CDR2 (germline): MNHNS, SASEGT. CDR3: CASSQRTGTGMILNTGELFF. CDR3 DNA sequence: TGTGCCAGCAGTCAACGAACCGGGACAGGGATGATTTTGAACACCGGGGAGCTGTTTTTT.

The V gene is TRBV4-1, the J gene TRBJ2-1; 7 bases align to TRBD2. The germline V gene encodes CDR1 MGHRA and CDR2 YSYEKL. The V segment lost 4 bases and the J segment 5 bases; nucleotides outside the gene matches: 11. The CDR3 is made up of 16 amino acids. The CDR3 loop is CASSPIGAGRDNEQFF. DNA of the CDR3: TGCGCCAGCAGCCCTATAGGAGCGGGACGGGACAATGAGCAGTTCTTC.

The chain carries TRBV2 and TRBJ2-2; D unclear. Germline loops: CDR1 SNHLY, CDR2 FYNNEI. V gave up 7 bases and J gave up 2 bases, with 14 bases separating them. The CDR3 is 15 residues long. This CDR3 reads CASNGPGANTGELFF. The DNA for the CDR3 is TGTGCCAGCAATGGTCCGGGTGCCAACACCGGGGAGCTGTTTTTT.

This clonotype was observed many times. The rearrangement uses TRBV7-9 and TRBJ1-4; D gene unclear. This CDR3 region has 14 residues. Germline V lookup: CDR1 SEHNR, CDR2 FQNEAQ (reference sequence). Trimming pared 7 bases from V and 3 bases from J, leaving 12 bases between. CDR3 protein: CASTQRAANEKLFF. For the CDR3, the DNA is TGTGCCAGCACCCAACGTGCAGCTAATGAAAAACTGTTTTTT.

The V gene is TRBV27, the J gene TRBJ2-2; D gene unclear. V was cut by 6 bases and J by 4 bases, with 12 bases left in between. Germline CDR1 is MNHEY and CDR2 is SMNVEV (reference sequence). This CDR3 is 14 amino acids long. DNA for the CDR3: TGTGCCAGCAGAATATTAGGGTCCACCGGGGAGCTGTTTTTT. Its protein is CASRILGSTGELFF.

The J gene is TRBJ1-6, the V gene TRBV7-3, with TRBD1 matching over 8 bases. This CDR3 comprises 16 residues. Germline CDR1 reads SGHTA; CDR2 reads FQGTGA. After removal of 2 bases from V and 7 bases from J, the junction contained 7 bases not matched to a gene. The CDR3 region has the DNA TGTGCCAGCAGCTTAGCCCCGACAGGGGAGAATTCACCCCTCCACTTT. It is translated as CASSLAPTGENSPLHF.

In its sample, this clonotype was seen a few times. The J gene is TRBJ2-3, the V gene TRBV3-1; 13 bases align to TRBD2. V was clipped by 3 bases and J by 5 bases; unmatched bases: 5. Germline V gives CDR1 LGHDT, CDR2 YNNKEL (reference sequence). The CDR3 length is 16 residues. The CDR3 bases are TGTGCCAGCAGCCACCGGACTAGCGGGAGAAGAGATACGCAGTATTTT. Its translation: CASSHRTSGRRDTQYF.